A selection of T cell receptor beta chains follows, all from one sample in a study of neoadjuvant anti-PD-1 for oral cavity cancer. Measured with immunoSEQ multiplex PCR; TCRdb has only the in-frame clones, and not every one. This table holds 68,000 or so clones, approximately 85% found once. This material consisted of PBMCs, taken after nivolumab (anti-PD-1) treatment. The receptor source for this set is a person aged 35-79 years with oral cavity squamous cell carcinoma. The CDR3 runs from the conserved cysteine through the conserved F or W. The D gene is left open where the match is weak. Expanded clones are given a class, and other clones once, few, many or no size at all.

>TRBJ2-5|TRBV29-1|NA|NA
CSVSGGMEGETQYF
TGCAGCGTGAGTGGGGGTATGGAAGGAGAGACCCAGTACTTC
>TRBJ1-5|TRBV25-1|NA|NA
CASTESGNDQPQHF
TGTGCCAGCACTGAGAGTGGGAACGATCAGCCCCAGCATTTT
>TRBJ2-7|TRBV25-1|NA|TRBD1
CASSEYGTGEEQYF
TGTGCCAGCAGTGAATACGGGACAGGGGAGGAGCAGTACTTC
>TRBJ2-5|TRBV19|NA|NA
CASSMTGSQETQYF
TGTGCCAGTAGTATGACGGGAAGCCAAGAGACCCAGTACTTC
>TRBJ2-1|TRBV7-3|NA|NA
CASSLSWGKGNEQFF
TGTGCCAGCAGCTTAAGTTGGGGGAAGGGGAATGAGCAGTTCTTC
>TRBJ2-2|TRBV6-5|NA|NA
CASIGRATGELFF
TGTGCCAGCATCGGAAGGGCCACCGGGGAGCTGTTTTTT
>TRBJ1-5|TRBV25-1|NA|TRBD1
CASSEFGTGSNQPQHF
TGTGCCAGCAGTGAATTCGGGACAGGGAGCAATCAGCCCCAGCATTTT
>TRBJ2-6|TRBV19|NA|NA
CASLPRARGSSGANVLTF
TGTGCCAGTTTACCGAGGGCCAGAGGGAGCTCTGGGGCCAACGTCCTGACTTTC
>TRBJ1-5|TRBV7-2|NA|NA
CASSPGRYSNQPQHF
TGTGCCAGCAGCCCAGGACGGTATAGCAATCAGCCCCAGCATTTT
>TRBJ2-1|TRBV7-6|NA|TRBD2
CASSLVIGTSGRDNEQFF
TGTGCCAGCAGCTTAGTGATCGGGACTAGCGGGAGGGACAATGAGCAGTTCTTC
>TRBJ2-2|TRBV4-2|NA|NA
CASSQGGGDGELFF
TGTGCCAGCAGCCAAGGAGGGGGGGACGGGGAGCTGTTTTTT
>TRBJ1-4|TRBV6-5|NA|TRBD1
CASSQLRGRGEKLFF
TGTGCCAGCAGTCAACTTAGGGGGCGAGGTGAAAAACTGTTTTTT
>TRBJ1-4|TRBV19|NA|NA
CATRRGDEKLFF
TGTGCCACCCGTCGAGGAGATGAAAAACTGTTTTTT
>TRBJ1-3|TRBV2|many|TRBD1
CASSEGQGAAYTIYF
TGTGCCAGCAGTGAAGGACAGGGTGCGGCGTACACCATATATTTT
>TRBJ2-3|TRBV2|once|TRBD2
CASSVRLAGAQDTQYF
TGTGCCAGCAGTGTTCGACTAGCGGGAGCTCAAGATACGCAGTATTTT
>TRBJ1-5|TRBV10-3|NA|NA
CAISTGRDNQPQHF
TGTGCCATCAGTACAGGGCGAGACAATCAGCCCCAGCATTTT
>TRBJ2-5|TRBV11-2|NA|NA
CASSLDRPRGLETQYF
TGTGCCAGCAGCTTAGATCGCCCCAGGGGATTGGAGACCCAGTACTTC
>TRBJ2-1|TRBV10-3|NA|NA
CAISESGGRGYNEQFF
TGTGCCATCAGTGAGTCCGGAGGGAGAGGGTACAATGAGCAGTTCTTC
>TRBJ2-5|TRBV6-1|NA|NA
CASLGLQETQYF
TGTGCCAGCCTAGGCCTTCAAGAGACCCAGTACTTC
>TRBJ1-1|TRBV30|NA|NA
CAWSVGGMNTEAFF
TGTGCCTGGAGTGTAGGGGGGATGAACACTGAAGCTTTCTTT
>TRBJ2-3|TRBV9|NA|TRBD2
CASSTLAGAGDTQYF
TGTGCCAGCAGCACTTTAGCGGGTGCAGGGGATACGCAGTATTTT
>TRBJ2-3|TRBV2|NA|TRBD1
CASRDRAPDTQYF
TGTGCCAGCAGGGACAGGGCCCCAGATACGCAGTATTTT
>TRBJ1-5|TRBV13|NA|NA
CASSLVEGPQHF
TGTGCCAGCAGCTTAGTGGAGGGGCCCCAGCATTTT
>TRBJ1-1|TRBV6-6|medium-sized|NA
CASRPLTGMENTEAFF
TGTGCCAGCAGGCCCCTAACAGGGATGGAGAACACTGAAGCTTTCTTT
>TRBJ1-1|TRBV13|NA|TRBD1
CASSPRATDRDTEAFF
TGTGCCAGCAGCCCGCGAGCAACCGACAGGGACACTGAAGCTTTCTTT
>TRBJ2-2|TRBV6-5|NA|NA
CASRAQRTVGELFF
TGTGCCAGCCGGGCGCAAAGGACGGTCGGGGAGCTGTTTTTT
>TRBJ1-3|TRBV6-1|NA|NA
CASSEAQGLSGNTIYF
TGTGCCAGCAGTGAAGCTCAGGGACTCTCTGGAAACACCATATATTTT
>TRBJ1-5|TRBV10-3|NA|NA
CAISELGGSNQPQHF
TGTGCCATCAGTGAGTTAGGGGGTAGCAATCAGCCCCAGCATTTT
>TRBJ2-3|TRBV27|NA|NA
CASSLSTSMDTQYF
TGTGCCAGCAGTTTAAGTACTAGCATGGATACGCAGTATTTT
>TRBJ2-1|TRBV5-4|few|TRBD2
CASSPGEAGGYNEQFF
TGTGCCAGCAGCCCGGGAGAGGCGGGAGGGTACAATGAGCAGTTCTTC